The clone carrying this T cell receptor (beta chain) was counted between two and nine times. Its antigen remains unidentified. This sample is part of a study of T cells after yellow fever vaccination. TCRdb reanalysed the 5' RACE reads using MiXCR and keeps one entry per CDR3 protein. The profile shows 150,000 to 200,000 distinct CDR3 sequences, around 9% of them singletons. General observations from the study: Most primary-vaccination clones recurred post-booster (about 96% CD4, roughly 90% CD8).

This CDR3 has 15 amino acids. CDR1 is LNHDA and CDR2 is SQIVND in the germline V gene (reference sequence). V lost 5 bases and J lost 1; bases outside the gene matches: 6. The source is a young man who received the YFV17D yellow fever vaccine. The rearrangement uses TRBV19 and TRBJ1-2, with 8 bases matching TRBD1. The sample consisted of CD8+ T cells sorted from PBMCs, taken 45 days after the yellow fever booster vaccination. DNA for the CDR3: TGTGCCAGTAGTCCGGGACAGGTCCTTAACTATGGCTACACCTTC. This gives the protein CASSPGQVLNYGYTF.